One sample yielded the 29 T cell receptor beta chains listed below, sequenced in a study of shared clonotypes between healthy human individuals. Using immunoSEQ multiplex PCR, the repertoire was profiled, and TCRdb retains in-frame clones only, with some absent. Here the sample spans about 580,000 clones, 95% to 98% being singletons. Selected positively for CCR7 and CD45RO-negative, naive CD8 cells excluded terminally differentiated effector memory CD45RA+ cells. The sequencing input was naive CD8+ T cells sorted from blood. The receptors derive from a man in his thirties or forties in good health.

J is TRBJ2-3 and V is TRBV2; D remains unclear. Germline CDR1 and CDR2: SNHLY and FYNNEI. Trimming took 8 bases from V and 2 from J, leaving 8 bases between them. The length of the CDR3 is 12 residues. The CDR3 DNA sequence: TGTGCCAGCGAGTTCCCCACAGATACGCAGTATTTT. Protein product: CASEFPTDTQYF.

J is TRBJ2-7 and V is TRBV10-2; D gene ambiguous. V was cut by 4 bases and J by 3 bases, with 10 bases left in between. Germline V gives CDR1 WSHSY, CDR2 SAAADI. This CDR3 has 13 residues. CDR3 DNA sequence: TGCGCCAGCAGTGCCGGGCTCAACTACGAGCAGTACTTC. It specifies CASSAGLNYEQYF.

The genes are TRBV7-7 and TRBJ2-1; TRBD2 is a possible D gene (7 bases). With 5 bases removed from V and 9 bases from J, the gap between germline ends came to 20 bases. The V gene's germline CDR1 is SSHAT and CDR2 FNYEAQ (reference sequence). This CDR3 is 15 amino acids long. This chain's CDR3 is CASSPGAGAFGEQFF. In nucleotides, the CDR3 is TGTGCCAGCAGCCCTGGGGCGGGGGCGTTTGGTGAGCAGTTCTTC.

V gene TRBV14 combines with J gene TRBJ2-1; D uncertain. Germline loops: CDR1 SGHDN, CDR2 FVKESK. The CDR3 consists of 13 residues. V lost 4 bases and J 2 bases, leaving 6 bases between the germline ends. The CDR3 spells CASSPSAYNEQFF. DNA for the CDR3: TGTGCCAGCAGCCCCTCCGCCTACAATGAGCAGTTCTTC.

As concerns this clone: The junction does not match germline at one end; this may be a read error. DNA of the CDR3: TGTGCTAGCAGCTTACTACCAACTGAAGCTTTCTTT. Its translation is CASSLLPTEAFF. This chain connects TRBV7-9 to TRBJ1-1, with no clear D. CDR3 size: 12 residues. The germline CDR1 and CDR2 sequences are SEHNR and FQNEAQ (reference sequence).

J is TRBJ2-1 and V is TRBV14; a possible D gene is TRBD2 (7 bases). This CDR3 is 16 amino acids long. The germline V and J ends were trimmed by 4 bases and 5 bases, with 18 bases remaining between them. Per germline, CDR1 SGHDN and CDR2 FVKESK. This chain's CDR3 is CASSPLGGAANNEQFF. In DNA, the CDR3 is TGTGCCAGCAGCCCCCTAGGGGGGGCGGCGAACAATGAGCAGTTCTTC. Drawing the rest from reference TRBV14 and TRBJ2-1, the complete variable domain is EAGVTQFPSHSVIEKGQTVTLRCDPISGHDNLYWYRRVMGKEIKFLLHFVKESKQDESGMPNNRFLAERTGGTYSTLKVQPAELEDSGVYFCASSPLGGAANNEQFFGPGTRLTVL.

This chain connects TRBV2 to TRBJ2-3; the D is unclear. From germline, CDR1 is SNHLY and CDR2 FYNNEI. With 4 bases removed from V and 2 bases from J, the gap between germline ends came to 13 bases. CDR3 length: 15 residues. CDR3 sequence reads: CASSVGALNTDTQYF. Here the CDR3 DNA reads TGTGCCAGCAGTGTCGGAGCCCTCAACACAGATACGCAGTATTTT. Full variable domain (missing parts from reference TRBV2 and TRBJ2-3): EPEVTQTPSHQVTQMGQEVILRCVPISNHLYFYWYRQILGQKVEFLVSFYNNEISEKSEIFDDQFSVERPDGSNFTLKIRSTKLEDSAMYFCASSVGALNTDTQYFGPGTRLTVL.

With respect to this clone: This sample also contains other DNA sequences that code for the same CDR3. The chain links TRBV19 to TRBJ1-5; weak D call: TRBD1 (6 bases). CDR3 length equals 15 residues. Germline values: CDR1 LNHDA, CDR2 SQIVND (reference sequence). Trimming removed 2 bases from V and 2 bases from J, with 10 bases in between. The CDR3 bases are TGTGCCAGTAGTATAATACCAGGGGGCAATCAGCCCCAGCATTTT. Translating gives CASSIIPGGNQPQHF.

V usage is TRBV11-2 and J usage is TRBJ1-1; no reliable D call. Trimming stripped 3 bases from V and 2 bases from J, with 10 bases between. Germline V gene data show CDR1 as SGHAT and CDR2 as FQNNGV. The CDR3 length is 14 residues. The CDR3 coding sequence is TGTGCCAGCAGCTTCGGGTCTATTAACACTGAAGCTTTCTTT. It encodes CASSFGSINTEAFF.

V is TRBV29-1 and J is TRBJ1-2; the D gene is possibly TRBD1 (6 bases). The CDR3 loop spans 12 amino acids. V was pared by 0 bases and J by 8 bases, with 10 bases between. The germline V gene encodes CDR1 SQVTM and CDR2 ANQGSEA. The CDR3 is CSVEEQGRGYTF. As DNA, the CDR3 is TGCAGCGTTGAAGAACAGGGTAGGGGCTACACCTTC.

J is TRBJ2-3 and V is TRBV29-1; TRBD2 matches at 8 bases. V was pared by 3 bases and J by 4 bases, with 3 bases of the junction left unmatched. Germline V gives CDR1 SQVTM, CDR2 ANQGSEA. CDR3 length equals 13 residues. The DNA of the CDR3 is TGCAGCGTTGATGGACTAGCAGCAGATACGCAGTATTTT. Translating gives CSVDGLAADTQYF.

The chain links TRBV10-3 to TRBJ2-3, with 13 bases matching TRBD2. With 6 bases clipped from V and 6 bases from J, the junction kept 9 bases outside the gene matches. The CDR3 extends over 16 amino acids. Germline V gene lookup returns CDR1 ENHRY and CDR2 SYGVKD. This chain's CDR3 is CAIRTGTSGIPDTQYF. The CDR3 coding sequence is TGTGCCATCAGGACCGGGACTAGCGGGATTCCTGATACGCAGTATTTT.

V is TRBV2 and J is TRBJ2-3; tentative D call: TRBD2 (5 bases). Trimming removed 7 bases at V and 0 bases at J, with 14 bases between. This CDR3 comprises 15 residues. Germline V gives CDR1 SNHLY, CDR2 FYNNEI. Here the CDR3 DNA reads TGTGCCAGCAAGGCCGCTAGCCAAAGCACAGATACGCAGTATTTT. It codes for CASKAASQSTDTQYF.

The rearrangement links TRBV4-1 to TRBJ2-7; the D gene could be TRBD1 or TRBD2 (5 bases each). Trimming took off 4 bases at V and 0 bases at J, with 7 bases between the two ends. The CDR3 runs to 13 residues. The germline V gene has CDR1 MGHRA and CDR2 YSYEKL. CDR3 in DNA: TGCGCCAGCAGCCCGGGGCCCTCCTACGAGCAGTACTTC. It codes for CASSPGPSYEQYF.

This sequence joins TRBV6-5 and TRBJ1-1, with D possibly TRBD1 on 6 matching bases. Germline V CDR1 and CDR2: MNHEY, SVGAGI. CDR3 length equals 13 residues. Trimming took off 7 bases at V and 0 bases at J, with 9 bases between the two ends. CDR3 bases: TGTGCCAGCACAACAGGGTTGAACACTGAAGCTTTCTTT. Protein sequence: CASTTGLNTEAFF.

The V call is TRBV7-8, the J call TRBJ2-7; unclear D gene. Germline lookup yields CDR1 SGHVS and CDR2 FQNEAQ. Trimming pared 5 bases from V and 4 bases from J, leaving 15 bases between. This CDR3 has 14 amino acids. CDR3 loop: CASSRAPIGYEQYF. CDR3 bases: TGTGCCAGCAGCCGGGCCCCAATTGGGTACGAGCAGTACTTC.

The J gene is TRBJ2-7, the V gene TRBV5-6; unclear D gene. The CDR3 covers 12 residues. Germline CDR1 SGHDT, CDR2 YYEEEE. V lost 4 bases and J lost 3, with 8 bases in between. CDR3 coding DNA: TGTGCCAGCAGCCCGGACCGCTACGAGCAGTACTTC. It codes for CASSPDRYEQYF.

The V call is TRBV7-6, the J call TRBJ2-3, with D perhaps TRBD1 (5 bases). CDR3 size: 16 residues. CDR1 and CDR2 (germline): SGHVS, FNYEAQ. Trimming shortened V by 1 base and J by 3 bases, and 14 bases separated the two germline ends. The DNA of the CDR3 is TGTGCCAGCAGCTTAGAAGGGGAAGGTAGAACAGATACGCAGTATTTT. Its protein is CASSLEGEGRTDTQYF. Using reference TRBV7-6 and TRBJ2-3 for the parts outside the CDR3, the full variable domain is GAGVSQSPRYKVTKRGQDVALRCDPISGHVSLYWYRQALGQGPEFLTYFNYEAQQDKSGLPNDRFSAERPEGSISTLTIQRTEQRDSAMYRCASSLEGEGRTDTQYFGPGTRLTVL.

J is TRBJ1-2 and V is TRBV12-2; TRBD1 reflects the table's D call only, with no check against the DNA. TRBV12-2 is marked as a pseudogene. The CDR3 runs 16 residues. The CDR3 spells CASRFTTWTYNYGYTF. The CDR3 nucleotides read TGTGCAAGTCGTTTTACCACGTGGACATACAACTATGGCTACACCTTC.

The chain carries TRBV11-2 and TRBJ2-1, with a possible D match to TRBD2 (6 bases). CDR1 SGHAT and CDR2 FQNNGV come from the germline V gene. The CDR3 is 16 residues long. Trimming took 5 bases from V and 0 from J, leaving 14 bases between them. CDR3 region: CASSPYPGSSYNEQFF. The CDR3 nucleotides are TGTGCCAGCAGCCCCTATCCCGGGAGCTCCTACAATGAGCAGTTCTTC. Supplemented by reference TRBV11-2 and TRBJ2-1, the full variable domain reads EAGVAQSPRYKIIEKRQSVAFWCNPISGHATLYWYQQILGQGPKLLIQFQNNGVVDDSQLPKDRFSAERLKGVDSTLKIQPAKLEDSAVYLCASSPYPGSSYNEQFFGPGTRLTVL.

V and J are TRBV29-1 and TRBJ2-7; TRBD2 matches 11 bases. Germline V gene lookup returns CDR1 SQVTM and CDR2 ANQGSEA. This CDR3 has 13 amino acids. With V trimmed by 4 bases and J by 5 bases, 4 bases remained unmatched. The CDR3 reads CSVGGTSGDEQYF. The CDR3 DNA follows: TGCAGCGTTGGGGGGACTAGCGGTGACGAGCAGTACTTC.

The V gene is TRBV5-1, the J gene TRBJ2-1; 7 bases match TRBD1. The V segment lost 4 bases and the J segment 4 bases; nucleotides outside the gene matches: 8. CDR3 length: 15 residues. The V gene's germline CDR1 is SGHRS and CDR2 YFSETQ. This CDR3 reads CASSTSGTVYNEQFF. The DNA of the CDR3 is TGCGCCAGCAGCACTTCTGGGACAGTTTACAATGAGCAGTTCTTC.

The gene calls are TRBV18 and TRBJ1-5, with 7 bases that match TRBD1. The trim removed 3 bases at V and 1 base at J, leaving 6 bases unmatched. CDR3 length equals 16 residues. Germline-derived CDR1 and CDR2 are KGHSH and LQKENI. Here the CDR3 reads CASSPSTGWSNQPQHF. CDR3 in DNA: TGTGCCAGCTCACCTTCGACAGGGTGGAGCAATCAGCCCCAGCATTTT.

The CDR3 here is CASSSSSGTVYEQYF. Written as DNA, the CDR3 is TGTGCCAGCAGCTCCTCCTCCGGGACGGTCTACGAGCAGTACTTC. The chain combines TRBV5-5 with TRBJ2-7, with D possibly being TRBD1 or TRBD2 (5 bases each). This CDR3 is 15 amino acids long. V lost 3 bases and J lost 3, with 16 bases in between. Germline CDR1 and CDR2: SGHKS and YYEKEE (reference sequence).

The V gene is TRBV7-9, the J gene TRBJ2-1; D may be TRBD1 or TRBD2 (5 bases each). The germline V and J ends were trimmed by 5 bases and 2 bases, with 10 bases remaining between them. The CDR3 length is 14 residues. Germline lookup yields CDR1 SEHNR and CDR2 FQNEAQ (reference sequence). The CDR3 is CASSGDLTYNEQFF. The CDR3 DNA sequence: TGTGCCAGCAGCGGGGACCTAACCTACAATGAGCAGTTCTTC.

The CDR3 bases are TGTGCCAGCAGCTTAAGGGAATCCAGGGTGGCAGATACGCAGTATTTT. Amino acid sequence: CASSLRESRVADTQYF. The J gene is TRBJ2-3, the V gene TRBV7-9; perhaps TRBD1 as D (5 bases). V shed 2 bases and J shed 4 bases, with 16 bases lying between them. The germline V gene encodes CDR1 SEHNR and CDR2 FQNEAQ (reference sequence). The CDR3 has 16 amino acids.

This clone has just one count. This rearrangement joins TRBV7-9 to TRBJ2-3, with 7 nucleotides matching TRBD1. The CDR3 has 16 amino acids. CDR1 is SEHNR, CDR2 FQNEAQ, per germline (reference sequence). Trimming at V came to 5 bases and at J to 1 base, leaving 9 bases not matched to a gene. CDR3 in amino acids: CASSPRTGLGTDTQYF. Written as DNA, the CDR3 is TGTGCCAGCAGCCCGCGGACAGGCCTCGGCACAGATACGCAGTATTTT. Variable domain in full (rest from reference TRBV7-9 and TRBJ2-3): DTGVSQNPRHKITKRGQNVTFRCDPISEHNRLYWYRQTLGQGPEFLTYFQNEAQLEKSRLLSDRFSAERPKGSFSTLEIQRTEQGDSAMYLCASSPRTGLGTDTQYFGPGTRLTVL.

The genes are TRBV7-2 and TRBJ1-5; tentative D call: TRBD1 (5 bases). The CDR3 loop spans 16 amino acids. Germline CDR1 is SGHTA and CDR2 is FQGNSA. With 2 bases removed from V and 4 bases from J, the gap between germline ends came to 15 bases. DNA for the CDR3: TGTGCCAGCAGCTTACCGCCAGGGAGAAGGAATCAGCCCCAGCATTTT. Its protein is CASSLPPGRRNQPQHF.

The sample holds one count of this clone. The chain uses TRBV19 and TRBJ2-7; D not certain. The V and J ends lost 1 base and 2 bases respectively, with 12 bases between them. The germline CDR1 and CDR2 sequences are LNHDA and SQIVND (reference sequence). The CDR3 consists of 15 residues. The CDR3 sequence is CASSIVPCEPYEQYF. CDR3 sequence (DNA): TGTGCCAGTAGTATAGTTCCTTGTGAGCCCTACGAGCAGTACTTC. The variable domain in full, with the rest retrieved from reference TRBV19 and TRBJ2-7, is DGGITQSPKYLFRKEGQNVTLSCEQNLNHDAMYWYRQDPGQGLRLIYYSQIVNDFQKGDIAEGYSVSREKKESFPLTVTSAQKNPTAFYLCASSIVPCEPYEQYFGPGTRLTVT.